This T cell receptor beta chain derives from a study of cytomegalovirus exposure and HLA in healthy donors. Findings and caveats of the study: There were a few CMV-associated chains whose specificity for CMV antigens was confirmed in vitro. Most CMV-associated TCR beta chains appeared HLA-restricted in a later analysis. Sequencing had likely introduced a cluster of highly shared sequence variants as an artifact. Donor immune exposure was known only as CMV serostatus.

About this clone itself: The antigen is unknown.

Both 60 Vbeta primers and 13 Jbeta primers went into the PCR. Method: immunoSEQ multiplex PCR; TCRdb's copy keeps in-frame clones and lacks some. Of some 170,000 clones in the sample, 65% to 90% are singletons; the top ten hold about 11%. Germline values: CDR1 SGDLS, CDR2 YYNGEE. The CDR3 has 15 amino acids. The V end was cut by 2 bases, the J end by 7 bases, with 15 bases between. This clonotype was sampled from a man between 45 and 60 years old in good health and CMV-seropositive. The sequencing input was PBMCs. The V gene is TRBV9, the J gene TRBJ2-2; TRBD2 is a possible D gene (5 bases). The CDR3 bases are TGTGCCAGCAGCGTCTCCGACTACCCCCTCGGGGAGCTGTTTTTT. Residues: CASSVSDYPLGELFF.